This TCR beta chain comes out of a study of T-cell reconstitution after alpha-beta-depleted transplantation in children. This clonotype was counted ten times or more. Preparation of the TCRbeta library was carried out with unique molecular identifiers. MiXCR, applied by TCRdb to the PCR reads, yields one record per CDR3 protein. The sample lists some 840,000 distinct CDR3 sequences; roughly 15% were seen once. Germline V CDR1 and CDR2: SGHRS, YFSETQ. Trimming stripped 0 bases from V and 3 bases from J, with 12 bases between. This CDR3 is built from 15 residues. The rearrangement uses TRBV5-1 and TRBJ2-5; D is perhaps TRBD1 (5 bases). This TCR derives from a male patient younger than 18 who had a stem cell transplant for acute lymphoblastic leukemia, so the T cells may come from the graft donor. Source: PBMCs, mostly from graft donor cells, taken 360 days after TCRalphabeta/CD19-depleted stem cell transplant. CDR3 protein: CASSLGSGLEETQYF. CDR3 DNA sequence: TGCGCCAGCAGCTTGGGCTCAGGGTTAGAAGAGACCCAGTACTTC. The full variable domain, rest sourced from reference TRBV5-1 and TRBJ2-5, is KAGVTQTPRYLIKTRGQQVTLSCSPISGHRSVSWYQQTPGQGLQFLFEYFSETQRNKGNFPGRFSGRQFSNSRSEMNVSTLELGDSALYLCASSLGSGLEETQYFGPGTRLLVL.